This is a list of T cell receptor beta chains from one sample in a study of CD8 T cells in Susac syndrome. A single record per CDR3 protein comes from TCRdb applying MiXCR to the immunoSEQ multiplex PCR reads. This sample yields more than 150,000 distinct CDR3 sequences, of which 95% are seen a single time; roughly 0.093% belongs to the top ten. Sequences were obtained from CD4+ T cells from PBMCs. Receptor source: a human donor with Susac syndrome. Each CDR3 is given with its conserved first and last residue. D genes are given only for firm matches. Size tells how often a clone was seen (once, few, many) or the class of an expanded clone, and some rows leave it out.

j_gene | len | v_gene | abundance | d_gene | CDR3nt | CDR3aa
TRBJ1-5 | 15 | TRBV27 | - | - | TGTGCCAGCAGTTTAGACCACAATAACCATCAGCCCCAGCATTTT | CASSLDHNNHQPQHF
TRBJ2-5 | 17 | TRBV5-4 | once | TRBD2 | TGTGCCAGCAGCTCGCAGAGGGCCCTACTAGCGGTAGAGACCCAGTACTTC | CASSSQRALLAVETQYF
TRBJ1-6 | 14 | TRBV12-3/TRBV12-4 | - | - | TGTGCCAGCAGTTTCCGACAAGAGAATTCACCCCTCCACTTT | CASSFRQENSPLHF
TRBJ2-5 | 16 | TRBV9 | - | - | TGTGCCAGCAGCGTAGCCCTCGAAGGGAGCCAAGAGACCCAGTACTTC | CASSVALEGSQETQYF
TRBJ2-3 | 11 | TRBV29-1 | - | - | TGCAGCGTTGAAGAGGGAGATACGCAGTATTTT | CSVEEGDTQYF
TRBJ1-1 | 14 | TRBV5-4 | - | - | TGTGCCAGCAGCTTGGACAGGGAGAACACTGAAGCTTTCTTT | CASSLDRENTEAFF
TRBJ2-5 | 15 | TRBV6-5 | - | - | TGTGCCAGCAGTTACCTTGGACAGAATCAAGAGACCCAGTACTTC | CASSYLGQNQETQYF
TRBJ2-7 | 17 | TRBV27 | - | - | TGTGCCAGCAGTTTCCGAGTCCCGGGCCCTCGTACCTACGAGCAGTACTTC | CASSFRVPGPRTYEQYF
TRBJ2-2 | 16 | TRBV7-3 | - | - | TGTGCCAGCAGCTTAATTAGGGGAATCCTTACCGGGGAGCTGTTTTTT | CASSLIRGILTGELFF
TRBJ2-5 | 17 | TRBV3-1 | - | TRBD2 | TGTGCCAGCAGCCAAGGGCTAGCGGGGGGTGGCGGGGAGACCCAGTACTTC | CASSQGLAGGGGETQYF
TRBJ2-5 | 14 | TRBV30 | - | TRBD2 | TGTGCCTGGAGTCTTAGCGGGGCCGAAGAGACCCAGTACTTC | CAWSLSGAEETQYF
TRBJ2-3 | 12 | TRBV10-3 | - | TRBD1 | TGTGCCATTGCGGACAGGGCAGATACGCAGTATTTT | CAIADRADTQYF
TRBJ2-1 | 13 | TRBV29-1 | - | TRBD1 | TGCAGCCATATGGACAGGAGATACAATGAGCAGTTCTTC | CSHMDRRYNEQFF
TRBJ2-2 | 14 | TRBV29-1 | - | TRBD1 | TGCAGCGCTACGGGACAGGGAAACACCGGGGAGCTGTTTTTT | CSATGQGNTGELFF
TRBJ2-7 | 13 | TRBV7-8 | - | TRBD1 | TGTGCCAGCAGCCCGAGACAGGGGGGGGAGCAGTACTTC | CASSPRQGGEQYF
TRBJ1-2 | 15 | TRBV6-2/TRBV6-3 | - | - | TGTGCCAGCAGTTACTCGGGTCAGAGAACCTATGGCTACACCTTC | CASSYSGQRTYGYTF
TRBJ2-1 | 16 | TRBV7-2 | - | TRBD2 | TGTGCCAGCAGGGATGGTCGGGCGGGGGGGCTGGATGAGCAGTTCTTC | CASRDGRAGGLDEQFF
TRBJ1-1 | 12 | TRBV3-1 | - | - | TGTGCCAGCAGCCATTTTAAGGCTGAAGCTTTCTTT | CASSHFKAEAFF
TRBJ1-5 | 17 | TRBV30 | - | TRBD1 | TGTGCCTGGAGTACAACAAGCGGGACAGGGACGAATCAGCCCCAGCATTTT | CAWSTTSGTGTNQPQHF
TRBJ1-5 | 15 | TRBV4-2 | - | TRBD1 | TGTGCCAGCAGCCGGGACAGGGAGATCCATCAGCCCCAGCATTTT | CASSRDREIHQPQHF
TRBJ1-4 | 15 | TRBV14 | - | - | TGTGCCAGCAGCGACACCGGGACAAGGAATGAAAAACTGTTTTTT | CASSDTGTRNEKLFF
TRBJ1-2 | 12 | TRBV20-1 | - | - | TGCAGTGCTACTGGGTATTTAGATGGCTACACCTTC | CSATGYLDGYTF
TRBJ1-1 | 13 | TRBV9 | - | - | TGTGCCAGCAGCGTAGAGCCGAACACTGAAGCTTTCTTT | CASSVEPNTEAFF
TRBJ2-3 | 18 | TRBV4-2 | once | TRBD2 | TGTGCCAGCAGCCAAGCCTCACTTTTAGCGGGGAACACAGATACGCAGTATTTT | CASSQASLLAGNTDTQYF
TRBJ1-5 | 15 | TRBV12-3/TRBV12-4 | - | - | TGTGCCAGCACCTATGGGGGAAGGGGAGCTCTGCCCCAGCATTTT | CASTYGGRGALPQHF
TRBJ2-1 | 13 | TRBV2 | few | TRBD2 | TGTGCCATCGGGACTAGCGGGGAGAATGAGCAGTTCTTC | CAIGTSGENEQFF
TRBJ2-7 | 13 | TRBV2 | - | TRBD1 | TGTGCCAGCGGACAGGGGGTCTCCTACGAGCAGTACTTC | CASGQGVSYEQYF